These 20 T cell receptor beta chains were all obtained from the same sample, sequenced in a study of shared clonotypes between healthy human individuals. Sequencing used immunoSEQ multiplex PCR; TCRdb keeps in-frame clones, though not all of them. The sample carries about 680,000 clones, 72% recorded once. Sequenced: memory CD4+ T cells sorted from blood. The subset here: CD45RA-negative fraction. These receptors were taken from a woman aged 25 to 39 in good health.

Here the CDR3 DNA reads TGTGCCACCAGCAGACGTAGTGGACCCAATGAGCAGTTCTTC. Protein product: CATSRRSGPNEQFF. The rearrangement links TRBV15 to TRBJ2-1; D is unresolved. V dropped 2 bases and J dropped 6 bases, with 11 bases sitting between them. Germline V gives CDR1 LNHNV, CDR2 YYDKDF (reference sequence). The CDR3 is 14 amino acids. The variable domain in full, with the rest retrieved from reference TRBV15 and TRBJ2-1, is DAMVIQNPRYQVTQFGKPVTLSCSQTLNHNVMYWYQQKSSQAPKLLFHYYDKDFNNEADTPDNFQSRRPNTSFCFLDIRSPGLGDTAMYLCATSRRSGPNEQFFGPGTRLTVL.

The CDR3 reads CASSLKTGTSYEQYF. DNA of the CDR3: TGTGCCAGCAGCTTAAAGACAGGGACCTCCTACGAGCAGTACTTC. V is TRBV7-8 and J is TRBJ2-7; 7 bases are shared with TRBD1. J was trimmed by 0 bases and V by 2 bases; bases with no gene match: 4. CDR1 SGHVS and CDR2 FQNEAQ come from the germline V gene. The CDR3 extends over 15 amino acids.

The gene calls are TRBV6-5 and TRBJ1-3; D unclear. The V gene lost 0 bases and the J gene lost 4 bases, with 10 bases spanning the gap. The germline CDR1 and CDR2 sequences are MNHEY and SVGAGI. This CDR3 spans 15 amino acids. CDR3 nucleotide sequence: TGTGCCAGCAGTTACTCAGGGAAAAGGGGAAACACCATATATTTT. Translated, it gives CASSYSGKRGNTIYF.

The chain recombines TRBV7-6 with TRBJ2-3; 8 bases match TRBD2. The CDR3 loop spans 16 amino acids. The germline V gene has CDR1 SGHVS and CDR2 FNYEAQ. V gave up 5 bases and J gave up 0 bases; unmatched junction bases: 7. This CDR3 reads CASSQRLARSTDTQYF. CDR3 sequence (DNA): TGTGCCAGCAGCCAGCGACTAGCGAGGAGCACAGATACGCAGTATTTT.

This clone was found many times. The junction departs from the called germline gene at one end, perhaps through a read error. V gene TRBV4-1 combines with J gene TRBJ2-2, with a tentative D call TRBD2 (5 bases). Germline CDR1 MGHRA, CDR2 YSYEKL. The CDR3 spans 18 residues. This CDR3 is CASRQDPVRNRGTGELFF. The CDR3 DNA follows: TGCGCCAGCAGACAAGACCCGGTACGAAACCGGGGCACCGGGGAGCTGTTTTTT.

The CDR3 loop reads CASSPLPQGGNQPQHF. CDR3 DNA: TGTGCCAGCTCACCCTTACCACAGGGCGGCAATCAGCCCCAGCATTTT. The chain couples TRBV18 to TRBJ1-5; a possible D gene is TRBD1 (6 bases). V was shortened by 3 bases and J by 2 bases, with 14 bases between the two germline ends. The CDR3 is 16 amino acids. CDR1 is KGHSH and CDR2 is LQKENI in the germline V gene.

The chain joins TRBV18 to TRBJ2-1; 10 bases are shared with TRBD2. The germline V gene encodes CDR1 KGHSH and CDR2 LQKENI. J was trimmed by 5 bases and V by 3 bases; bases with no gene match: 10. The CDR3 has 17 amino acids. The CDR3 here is CASSPPSGSKVDNEQFF. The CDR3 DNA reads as TGTGCCAGCTCACCCCCTAGCGGGAGTAAGGTTGACAATGAGCAGTTCTTC. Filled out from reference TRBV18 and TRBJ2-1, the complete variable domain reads NAGVMQNPRHLVRRRGQEARLRCSPMKGHSHVYWYRQLPEEGLKFMVYLQKENIIDESGMPKERFSAEFPKEGPSILRIQQVVRGDSAAYFCASSPPSGSKVDNEQFFGPGTRLTVL.

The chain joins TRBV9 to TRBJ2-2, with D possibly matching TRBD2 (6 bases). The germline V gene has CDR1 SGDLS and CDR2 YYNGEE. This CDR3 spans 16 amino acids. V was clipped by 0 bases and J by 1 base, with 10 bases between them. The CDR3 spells CASSVVAGLNTGELFF. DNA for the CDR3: TGTGCCAGCAGCGTAGTGGCGGGGTTGAACACCGGGGAGCTGTTTTTT. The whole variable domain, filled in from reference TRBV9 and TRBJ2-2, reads DSGVTQTPKHLITATGQRVTLRCSPRSGDLSVYWYQQSLDQGLQFLIQYYNGEERAKGNILERFSAQQFPDLHSELNLSSLELGDSALYFCASSVVAGLNTGELFFGEGSRLTVL.

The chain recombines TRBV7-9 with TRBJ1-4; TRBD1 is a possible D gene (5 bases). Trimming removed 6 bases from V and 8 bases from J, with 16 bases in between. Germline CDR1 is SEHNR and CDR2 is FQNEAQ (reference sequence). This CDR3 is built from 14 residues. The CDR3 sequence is CASSLSGTREKLFF. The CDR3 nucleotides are TGTGCCAGCAGTTTATCCGGGACGCGGGAAAAACTGTTTTTT.

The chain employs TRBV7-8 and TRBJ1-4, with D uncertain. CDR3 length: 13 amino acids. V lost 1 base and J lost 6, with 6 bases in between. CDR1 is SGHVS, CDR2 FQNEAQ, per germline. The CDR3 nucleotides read TGTGCCAGCAGCTTAGGTGCGGATGAAAAACTGTTTTTT. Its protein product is CASSLGADEKLFF.

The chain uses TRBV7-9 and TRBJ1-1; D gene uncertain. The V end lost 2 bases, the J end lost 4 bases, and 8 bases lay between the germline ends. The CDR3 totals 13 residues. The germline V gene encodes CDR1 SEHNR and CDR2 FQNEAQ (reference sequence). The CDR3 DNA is TGTGCCAGCAGCTTAATGCCGAGCACTGAAGCTTTCTTT. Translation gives CASSLMPSTEAFF.

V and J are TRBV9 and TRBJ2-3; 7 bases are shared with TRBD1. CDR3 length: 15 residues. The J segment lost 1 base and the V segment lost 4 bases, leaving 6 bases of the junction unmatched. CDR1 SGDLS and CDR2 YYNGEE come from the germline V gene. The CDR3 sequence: CASSKQTGRTDTQYF. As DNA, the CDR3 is TGTGCCAGCAGCAAACAGACAGGGCGCACAGATACGCAGTATTTT.

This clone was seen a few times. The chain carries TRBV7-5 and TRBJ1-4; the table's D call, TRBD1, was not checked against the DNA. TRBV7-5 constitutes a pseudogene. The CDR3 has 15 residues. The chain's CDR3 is CVRSLRCRAVVKLFF. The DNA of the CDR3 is TGTGTCAGAAGCTTACGATGCAGGGCGGTCGTAAAACTGTTTTTT.

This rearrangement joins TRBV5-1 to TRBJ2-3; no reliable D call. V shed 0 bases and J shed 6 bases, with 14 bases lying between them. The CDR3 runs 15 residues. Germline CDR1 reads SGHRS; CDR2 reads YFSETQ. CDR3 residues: CASSLEARNLDTQYF. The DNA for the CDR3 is TGCGCCAGCAGCTTGGAGGCCAGGAACCTGGATACGCAGTATTTT.

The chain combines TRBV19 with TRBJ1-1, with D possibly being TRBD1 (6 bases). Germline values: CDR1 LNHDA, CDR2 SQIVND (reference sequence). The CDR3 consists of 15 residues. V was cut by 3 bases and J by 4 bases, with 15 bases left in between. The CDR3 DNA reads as TGTGCCAGTAGTATCGCGGGGGCCGCCACCACTGAAGCTTTCTTT. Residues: CASSIAGAATTEAFF.

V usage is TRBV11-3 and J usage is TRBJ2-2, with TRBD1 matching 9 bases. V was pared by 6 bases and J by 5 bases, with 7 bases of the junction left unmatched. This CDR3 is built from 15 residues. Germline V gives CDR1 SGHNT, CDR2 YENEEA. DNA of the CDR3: TGTGCCAGCAGTCTCCGGGACAGGGCAACCGGGGAGCTGTTTTTT. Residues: CASSLRDRATGELFF.

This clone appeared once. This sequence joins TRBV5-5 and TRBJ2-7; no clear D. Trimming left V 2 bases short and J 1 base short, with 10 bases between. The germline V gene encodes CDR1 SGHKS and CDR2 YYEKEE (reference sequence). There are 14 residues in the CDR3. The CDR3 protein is CASSLNYQSYEQYF. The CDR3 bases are TGTGCCAGCAGCTTAAACTACCAATCCTACGAGCAGTACTTC.

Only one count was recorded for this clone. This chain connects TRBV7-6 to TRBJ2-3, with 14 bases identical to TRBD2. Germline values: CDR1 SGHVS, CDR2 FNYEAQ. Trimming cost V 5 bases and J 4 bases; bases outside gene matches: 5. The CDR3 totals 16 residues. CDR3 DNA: TGTGCCAGCAGCCTCGGGACTAGCGGGAGTGCAGATACGCAGTATTTT. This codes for CASSLGTSGSADTQYF. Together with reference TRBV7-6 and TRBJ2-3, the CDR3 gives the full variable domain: GAGVSQSPRYKVTKRGQDVALRCDPISGHVSLYWYRQALGQGPEFLTYFNYEAQQDKSGLPNDRFSAERPEGSISTLTIQRTEQRDSAMYRCASSLGTSGSADTQYFGPGTRLTVL.

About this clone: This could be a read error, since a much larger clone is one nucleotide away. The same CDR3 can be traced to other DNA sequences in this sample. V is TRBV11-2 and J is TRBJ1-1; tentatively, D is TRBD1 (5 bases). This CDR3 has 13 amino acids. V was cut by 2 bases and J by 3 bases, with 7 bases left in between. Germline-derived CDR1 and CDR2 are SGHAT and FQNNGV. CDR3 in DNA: TGTGCCAGCAGCTTACAAGGGGACACTGAAGCTTTCTTT. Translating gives CASSLQGDTEAFF.

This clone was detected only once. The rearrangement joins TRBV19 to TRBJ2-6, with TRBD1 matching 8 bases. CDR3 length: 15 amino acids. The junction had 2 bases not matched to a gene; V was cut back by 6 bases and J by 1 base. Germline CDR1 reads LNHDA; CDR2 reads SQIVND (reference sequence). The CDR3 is CASSRTGSGANVLTF. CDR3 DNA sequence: TGTGCCAGTAGCCGGACAGGGTCTGGGGCCAACGTCCTGACTTTC.